In its sample, the clone carrying this T cell receptor beta chain was seen a few times. Healthy individuals of Caucasian origin from Russia, aged about 6 to 95, served as donors. This specimen comes from a study of blood T cells in healthy people across ages. Using a J-beta primer mix together with a sample-barcoded 5' primer, a second PCR was run for about 6 to 11 cycles. In TCRdb, the 5' RACE reads were re-called with MiXCR into one record per CDR3 protein. The top ten hold approximately 7.7% of the sample, which has some 1.5 million distinct CDR3 sequences, roughly 27% seen once. V was pared by 7 bases and J by 13 bases, with 17 bases between. The CDR3 contains 12 residues.

The source material was blood. This TCR came from a woman under 40 in good health. V is TRBV12-3 or TRBV12-4 and J is TRBJ2-4; D not resolved. CDR3 sequence: CASIANYNEQYF. The CDR3 region has the DNA TGTGCCAGCATCGCTAACTACAATGAGCAGTACTTC.